The 20 T cell receptor beta chains below all came from one sample that was sequenced in a study of control samples from healthy donors and cancer patients (dated by TCRdb to about 2020). Library preparation used the immunoSEQ multiplex PCR assay. TCRdb limited this immuneACCESS table to in-frame rearrangements with V and J called. A share of clones is missing; checked studies link under half to unresolved V genes, and the rest is unexplained. In all, the sample holds about 82,000 clones, and about 90% of those were seen once. Roughly a fifth of the sample goes to the ten largest clones. Sequencing was performed on blood. These receptors came from a man aged 45-60 years in good health.

This clone was counted once. The chain uses TRBV4-3 and TRBJ1-6, with D perhaps TRBD1 (6 bases). Per germline, CDR1 LGHNA and CDR2 YSLEER. V was pared by 2 bases and J by 8 bases, with 16 bases between. CDR3 size: 16 residues. CDR3 in DNA: TGCGCCAGCAGCCAATTCGAAGCGGGGGGCGATTCACCCCTCCACTTT. This encodes CASSQFEAGGDSPLHF.

The chain has TRBV18 and TRBJ1-5; 7 bases agree with TRBD1. Germline assignment: CDR1 KGHSH and CDR2 LQKENI. This CDR3 has 13 amino acids. Unmatched junction bases numbered 3, after V lost 5 bases and J lost 5 bases. CDR3 nucleotide sequence: TGTGCCAGCTCAGTTCAGGGGGATCAGCCCCAGCATTTT. Protein product: CASSVQGDQPQHF.

V is TRBV19 and J is TRBJ1-2, with D possibly being TRBD1 (6 bases). This CDR3 has 14 amino acids. In germline, CDR1 is LNHDA, CDR2 SQIVND (reference sequence). Trimming removed 4 bases at V and 4 bases at J, with 13 bases between. This chain's CDR3 is CASSTSVDSYGYTF. The DNA for the CDR3 is TGTGCCAGTAGTACCTCCGTGGACAGCTATGGCTACACCTTC.

This rearrangement joins TRBV13 to TRBJ1-6; TRBD1 might be the D (6 bases). This CDR3 has 14 residues. CDR1 and CDR2 from the germline V gene are PRHDT and FYEKMQ (reference sequence). Trimming took off 1 base at V and 6 bases at J, with 7 bases between the two ends. For the CDR3, the DNA is TGTGCCAGCAGCTTAGAACAGGGTAATTCACCCCTCCACTTT. Protein product: CASSLEQGNSPLHF.

V is TRBV24-1 and J is TRBJ2-2; unclear D gene. The V end lost 9 bases, the J end lost 0 bases, and 10 bases lay between the germline ends. CDR1 is KGHDR and CDR2 is SFDVKD in the germline V gene. The CDR3 consists of 14 residues. CDR3 region: CATGVVANTGELFF. The CDR3 coding sequence is TGTGCCACCGGGGTGGTGGCGAACACCGGGGAGCTGTTTTTT.

V gene TRBV21-1 combines with J gene TRBJ2-7; the table's TRBD2 call for D was not verified on the DNA. TRBV21-1 is a pseudogene. The CDR3 extends over 12 amino acids. As DNA, the CDR3 is TGTGCCAGCAGCCGGAGGTGCTACGAGCAGTACTTC. This gives the protein CASSRRCYEQYF.

V is TRBV28 and J is TRBJ2-7, with D hard to call. V was pared by 4 bases and J by 9 bases, with 16 bases between. Germline V gene lookup returns CDR1 MDHEN and CDR2 SYDVKM. The CDR3 spans 13 residues. CDR3 DNA: TGTGCCAGCAGTTCAGGTTCCCGTTGGGGGCAGTACGTC. It encodes CASSSGSRWGQYV.

This clone was seen a single time. This chain links TRBV5-4 with TRBJ1-1; the D is unclear. Trimming pared 0 bases from V and 6 bases from J, leaving 3 bases between. From germline, CDR1 is SGHNT and CDR2 YYREEE (reference sequence). The CDR3 is 11 residues long. CDR3 region: CASSLGSEAFF. CDR3 nucleotide sequence: TGTGCCAGCAGCTTGGGATCTGAAGCTTTCTTT.

The J gene is TRBJ1-6, the V gene TRBV6-5, with a tentative D call TRBD1 (5 bases). This CDR3 has 11 residues. From germline, CDR1 is MNHEY and CDR2 SVGAGI. V was trimmed by 11 bases and J by 7 bases, leaving 9 bases between them. Written as DNA, the CDR3 is TGTGCCGGGGGTGGGAATTCACCCCTCCACTTT. Translating it yields CAGGGNSPLHF.

The genes are TRBV27 and TRBJ2-1, with 13 bases fitting TRBD2. The germline V gene encodes CDR1 MNHEY and CDR2 SMNVEV (reference sequence). The CDR3 is made up of 16 amino acids. Trimming cost V 2 bases and J 10 bases; bases outside gene matches: 8. CDR3 residues: CASSLLGLAGDREQFF. The CDR3 coding sequence is TGTGCCAGCAGTTTACTAGGACTAGCGGGAGATCGGGAGCAGTTCTTC.

The chain joins TRBV18 to TRBJ1-4; no reliable D call. The CDR3 extends over 13 amino acids. CDR1 and CDR2 (germline): KGHSH, LQKENI. Trimming shortened V by 4 bases and J by 8 bases, and 11 bases separated the two germline ends. DNA of the CDR3: TGTGCCAGCTCACGGGAATTTGGGGAAAAACTGTTTTTT. This encodes CASSREFGEKLFF.

V usage is TRBV5-1 and J usage is TRBJ1-2, with a weak D call TRBD1 (5 bases). Germline V gene sequence: CDR1 SGHRS, CDR2 YFSETQ. CDR3 size: 14 residues. The V gene lost 2 bases and the J gene lost 4 bases, with 12 bases spanning the gap. As DNA, the CDR3 is TGCGCCAGCAGCTTAGAGGGGCGCGGCTATGGCTACACCTTC. Its protein product is CASSLEGRGYGYTF.

The CDR3 coding sequence is TGTGCCACCGCGCGGGACAGGGGGACAGATGAGCAGTTCTTC. This codes for CATARDRGTDEQFF. The chain links TRBV24-1 to TRBJ2-1; TRBD1 aligns across 11 bases. From germline, CDR1 is KGHDR and CDR2 SFDVKD. V shed 9 bases and J 8 bases; nucleotides not matched to a gene: 8. CDR3 size: 14 residues.

This clone was recorded many times. The chain carries TRBV11-3 and TRBJ2-3; D is possibly TRBD1 or TRBD2 (6 bases each). The germline V and J ends were trimmed by 4 bases and 1 base, with 9 bases remaining between them. This CDR3 contains 14 residues. Per the germline V gene, CDR1 is SGHNT and CDR2 is YENEEA. The CDR3 DNA follows: TGTGCCAGCAGCTCGGAGGGGGGCACAGATACGCAGTATTTT. Translating it yields CASSSEGGTDTQYF.

The rearrangement joins TRBV7-8 to TRBJ1-1; TRBD1 matches 7 bases. Per germline, CDR1 SGHVS and CDR2 FQNEAQ. CDR3 length equals 13 residues. The ends lost 5 bases at V and 3 bases at J; junction bases unmatched: 3. The CDR3 spells CASSPRGYTEAFF. For the CDR3, the DNA is TGTGCCAGCAGCCCCAGGGGGTACACTGAAGCTTTCTTT.

This rearrangement joins TRBV24-1 to TRBJ2-1, with 10 bases identical to TRBD1. After removal of 4 bases from V and 3 bases from J, the junction contained 2 bases not matched to a gene. CDR3 length equals 15 residues. Germline loops: CDR1 KGHDR, CDR2 SFDVKD. The CDR3 region is CATSEGTGVYNEQFF. For the CDR3, the DNA is TGTGCCACCAGTGAGGGGACAGGGGTCTACAATGAGCAGTTCTTC.

J is TRBJ2-3 and V is TRBV6-1; perhaps TRBD1 as D (5 bases). Trimming took off 0 bases at V and 7 bases at J, with 11 bases between the two ends. This CDR3 contains 14 residues. Germline V gene data show CDR1 as MNHNS and CDR2 as SASEGT. The CDR3, as DNA: TGTGCCAGCAGTGAAGCAGGGGTGGGGTATACGCAGTATTTT. Its protein product is CASSEAGVGYTQYF.

The chain combines TRBV6-6 with TRBJ1-2; 8 bases align to TRBD1. V trimming: 6 bases; J trimming: 7 bases; junction bases outside the gene matches: 10. This CDR3 spans 14 amino acids. CDR1 MNHNY and CDR2 SVGAGI come from the germline V gene (reference sequence). This CDR3 is CASRPTGGTLGYTF. For the CDR3, the DNA is TGTGCCAGCAGGCCTACAGGGGGTACTCTTGGCTACACCTTC.

V is TRBV11-1 and J is TRBJ2-1; TRBD2 aligns across 11 bases. The germline V gene encodes CDR1 SGHAT and CDR2 FQDESV (reference sequence). CDR3 size: 14 residues. Trimming cost V 1 base and J 9 bases; bases outside gene matches: 2. This CDR3 reads CASSLVSGGGEQFF. The CDR3 nucleotides are TGTGCCAGCAGCTTAGTTAGCGGGGGGGGTGAGCAGTTCTTC.

This clone was counted once. The chain recombines TRBV6-6 with TRBJ2-1, with 14 bases fitting TRBD2. The germline CDR1 and CDR2 sequences are MNHNY and SVGAGI (reference sequence). CDR3 length equals 13 residues. Losses at the gene ends were 5 bases for V and 9 bases for J; bases not matched to a gene: 0. The CDR3 reads CASSGLAGGEQFF. The CDR3 region has the DNA TGTGCCAGCAGTGGACTAGCGGGAGGTGAGCAGTTCTTC.